This T cell receptor (beta chain) was obtained from a study of response to subunit inactivated influenza vaccine. This clonotype was detected only a few times. What it recognizes is unknown. CDR3 size: 12 residues. The germline CDR1 and CDR2 sequences are DFQATT and SNEGSKA (reference sequence). Trimming pared 6 bases from V and 6 bases from J, leaving 15 bases between. Whole-study findings and limits: Each seasonal flu vaccination may recruit only limited new T cells, authors suggested.

TCRdb passed the RT-PCR reads through MiXCR, listing each CDR3 protein once. The data hold some 640,000 distinct CDR3 sequences, with approximately 13% observed a single time. This receptor was obtained from a man aged 45 to 65 who received an inactivated influenza vaccine. V usage is TRBV20-1 and J usage is TRBJ2-7; D gene ambiguous. This material consisted of PBMCs from blood, taken approximately 15 days before vaccination. CDR3 coding DNA: TGCAGTGCCAAAAATCTAGATTTCGAGCAGTACTTC. Its translation: CSAKNLDFEQYF.